A single sample is the source of the 20 T cell receptor beta chains below, sequenced in a study of post-analysis software for immune sequencing data. Overall study results and limits: A handful of TRBV segments were significantly more frequent in patients than in controls. TRBV5-6, TRBV5-1 and TRBV20-1 were among these segments.

These TCRs' antigens remain unknown. Presence of unique molecular identifiers characterized the TCR beta cDNA libraries. Via MiXCR, TCRdb re-called the PCR reads, giving one row per CDR3 protein. The sample shows about 200,000 distinct CDR3 sequences, around 30% of them seen only once. The sequenced sample consisted of blood. Receptors were obtained from a girl under 18 with multiple sclerosis.

This clonotype was recorded a few times. This sequence joins TRBV2 and TRBJ1-1, with D possibly being TRBD1 (6 bases). This CDR3 spans 15 amino acids. Trimming pared 2 bases from V and 3 bases from J, leaving 13 bases between. Germline V gene sequence: CDR1 SNHLY, CDR2 FYNNEI. CDR3 nucleotides: TGTGCCAGCAGTGAAATGCCAGGGGCCTACACTGAAGCTTTCTTT. As protein: CASSEMPGAYTEAFF. Together with reference TRBV2 and TRBJ1-1, the CDR3 gives the full variable domain: EPEVTQTPSHQVTQMGQEVILRCVPISNHLYFYWYRQILGQKVEFLVSFYNNEISEKSEIFDDQFSVERPDGSNFTLKIRSTKLEDSAMYFCASSEMPGAYTEAFFGQGTRLTVV.

This clonotype was recorded at least ten times. V gene TRBV7-9 combines with J gene TRBJ2-3, with D unresolved. The V end was cut by 7 bases, the J end by 6 bases, with 20 bases between. The CDR3 has 15 amino acids. CDR1 SEHNR and CDR2 FQNEAQ come from the germline V gene (reference sequence). CDR3 sequence (DNA): TGTGCCAGCACCTCACCGGATGGTCCGAGTGATACGCAGTATTTT. Its translation: CASTSPDGPSDTQYF.

This clonotype was counted between two and nine times. The V and J genes are TRBV14 and TRBJ2-7; the D is unclear. Trimming removed 1 base at V and 2 bases at J, with 12 bases between. The germline CDR1 and CDR2 sequences are SGHDN and FVKESK. This CDR3 comprises 15 residues. CDR3 nucleotide sequence: TGTGCCAGCAGCCAAGGCTGGCCAATGACCTACGAGCAGTACTTC. This sequence encodes CASSQGWPMTYEQYF.

The table lists this clonotype with many counts. The chain is built from TRBV29-1 and TRBJ2-3; a weak D match, TRBD2 (6 bases). The CDR3 length is 15 residues. Looked up from germline, CDR1 is SQVTM and CDR2 is ANQGSEA. V was cut by 5 bases and J by 0 bases, with 15 bases left in between. CDR3: CSVSRREPSTDTQYF. As DNA, the CDR3 is TGCAGCGTTAGTAGGCGGGAACCCAGCACAGATACGCAGTATTTT.

A word on this clonotype: The junction departs from germline at one end; a sequencing error may be responsible. The genes are TRBV4-1 and TRBJ2-1; 8 bases fit TRBD2. CDR3 size: 16 residues. CDR1 and CDR2 from the germline V gene are MGHRA and YSYEKL. The CDR3 region is CACSQFHGLALNEQFF. Here the CDR3 DNA reads TGCGCCTGCAGCCAATTCCATGGACTAGCTCTCAATGAGCAGTTCTTC.

The chain combines TRBV5-1 with TRBJ2-7, with TRBD2 matching over 7 bases. Germline V gene lookup returns CDR1 SGHRS and CDR2 YFSETQ. The CDR3 has 16 amino acids. V was clipped by 7 bases and J by 6 bases; unmatched bases: 19. DNA of the CDR3: TGCGCCAGCGGGCCGTGGGGAAGCGGGACTACGGGCGAGCAGTACTTC. Encoded protein: CASGPWGSGTTGEQYF.

Remarks on this clonotype: A much bigger clone sits one base away, suggesting this may be a read error. This sequence joins TRBV10-3 and TRBJ2-4; maybe TRBD2 (5 bases). The CDR3 is made up of 16 amino acids. Germline V gives CDR1 ENHRY, CDR2 SYGVKD. The CDR3 DNA is TGTGCCACCAGTGAGTCGAAGGGAGAGGCCAAAAACATTCAGTACTTC. Its protein is CATSESKGEAKNIQYF.

This clonotype was found a few times. The V call is TRBV11-2, the J call TRBJ1-1; perhaps TRBD1 as D (6 bases). The germline gives CDR1 SGHAT, CDR2 FQNNGV. The CDR3 is 14 residues long. V was clipped by 1 base and J by 8 bases, with 14 bases between them. CDR3 region: CASSLGTQGLEAFF. In DNA, the CDR3 is TGTGCCAGCAGCTTAGGTACACAGGGTTTGGAAGCTTTCTTT.

The table lists this clonotype with a few counts. The chain couples TRBV4-1 to TRBJ1-4; TRBD1 might be the D (5 bases). V shed 3 bases and J shed 6 bases, with 17 bases lying between them. Germline V gene lookup returns CDR1 MGHRA and CDR2 YSYEKL. The CDR3 sequence is 16 residues long. CDR3 bases: TGCGCCAGCAGCCAGGCCCCCGACAGCTCATATGAAAAACTGTTTTTT. Protein sequence: CASSQAPDSSYEKLFF.

V and J are TRBV20-1 and TRBJ1-1; the D gene is possibly TRBD1 (6 bases). The CDR3 consists of 14 residues. The germline gives CDR1 DFQATT, CDR2 SNEGSKA (reference sequence). Trimming stripped 6 bases from V and 1 base from J, with 15 bases between. CDR3 in amino acids: CSAERDTANTEAFF. For the CDR3, the DNA is TGCAGTGCAGAGAGGGACACAGCGAACACTGAAGCTTTCTTT.

The chain links TRBV20-1 to TRBJ1-1; tentatively, D is TRBD1 (5 bases). V was shortened by 3 bases and J by 0 bases, with 11 bases between the two germline ends. CDR3 length: 14 amino acids. Germline V lookup: CDR1 DFQATT, CDR2 SNEGSKA (reference sequence). CDR3 region: CSASQPGLNTEAFF. CDR3 DNA sequence: TGCAGTGCTAGTCAGCCAGGGCTGAACACTGAAGCTTTCTTT.

The chain carries TRBV12-5 and TRBJ2-3; 12 bases match TRBD2. The CDR3 covers 17 residues. CDR1 LGHNT and CDR2 FRNRAP come from the germline V gene. J lost 4 bases, V lost 2 bases, and 7 bases had no gene match. CDR3 in amino acids: CASGLTRLAGDADTQYF. CDR3 nucleotides: TGTGCTAGTGGTTTGACTAGACTAGCGGGAGACGCAGATACGCAGTATTTT.

In this sample, this clonotype turned up once. A clone one base away is much larger, so this may be a read error. The gene calls are TRBV5-1 and TRBJ1-2, with D unresolved. The length of the CDR3 is 14 residues. The V end was cut by 3 bases, the J end by 1 base, with 10 bases between. CDR1 and CDR2 from the germline V gene are SGHRS and YFSETQ. The DNA of the CDR3 is TGCGCCAGCAGCTGGGGTCGGGTTAACTATGGCTACACCTTC. Translated, it gives CASSWGRVNYGYTF.

Details on this clonotype: This sequence may be a read error, since a much larger clone differs from it by one base. The chain combines TRBV29-1 with TRBJ2-3; D possibly matches TRBD1 or TRBD2 (5 bases each). The germline CDR1 and CDR2 sequences are SQVTM and ANQGSEA. This CDR3 contains 12 residues. CDR3 sequence reads: CSARRGPDTRYF. The CDR3 DNA is TGCAGCGCTCGACGGGGACCAGATACGCGGTATTTT.

V usage is TRBV2 and J usage is TRBJ2-1, with D perhaps assigned TRBD1 or TRBD2 (6 bases each). Germline loops: CDR1 SNHLY, CDR2 FYNNEI. Between the trimmed V and J ends, which lost 6 bases and 3 bases, there was a span of 24 bases. The CDR3 loop spans 18 amino acids. The CDR3 DNA reads TGTGCCAGCAGACCGGGACTCTTCGGAGGGGGAGGCTACAATGAGCAGTTCTTC. Protein product: CASRPGLFGGGGYNEQFF.

This clonotype has just a few counts. The gene calls are TRBV18 and TRBJ1-5, with 7 bases lining up with TRBD1. Germline CDR1 reads KGHSH; CDR2 reads LQKENI. Trimming took 4 bases from V and 5 from J; bases not matched to a gene: 11. The CDR3 spans 16 residues. CDR3 residues: CASSRDPRGLDQPQHF. The CDR3 DNA follows: TGTGCCAGCTCACGAGACCCCAGGGGGTTGGATCAGCCCCAGCATTTT.

The chain has TRBV6-1 and TRBJ2-7; 10 nucleotides match TRBD1. After removal of 8 bases from V and 3 bases from J, the junction contained 7 bases not matched to a gene. The CDR3 totals 14 residues. Per the germline V gene, CDR1 is MNHNS and CDR2 is SASEGT. CDR3 sequence (DNA): TGTGCCAGCCCCCGGGACAGGGGAAGCTACGAGCAGTACTTC. This sequence encodes CASPRDRGSYEQYF.

Comment on this clonotype: One junction end disagrees with the germline gene, perhaps due to a read error. The chain couples TRBV6-5 to TRBJ2-7; 7 nucleotides match TRBD2. The CDR3 has 14 amino acids. Germline V gene sequence: CDR1 MNHEY, CDR2 SVGAGI. DNA for the CDR3: TGTACCAGCAGCCTGCGGGGGAGTCGTAGCGAGCAGTACTTC. Its translation: CTSSLRGSRSEQYF.

Comments on this clonotype: This may arise from a read error, as a much more abundant clone is one base away. The gene calls are TRBV12-3 or TRBV12-4 and TRBJ1-2; D is ambiguous. V lost 1 base and J lost 4, with 10 bases in between. CDR3 size: 14 residues. In DNA, the CDR3 is TGTGCCAGCAGTTTAGATGGATCCCTCTATGGCTACACCTTC. Its translation: CASSLDGSLYGYTF.

This clonotype was found a few times. With a much larger clone just one base away, this may be a read error. The chain links TRBV20-1 to TRBJ2-7; D is perhaps TRBD2 (5 bases). V shed 0 bases and J shed 2 bases, with 14 bases lying between them. This CDR3 region has 15 residues. Per germline, CDR1 DFQATT and CDR2 SNEGSKA (reference sequence). The CDR3 nucleotides are TGCAGTGCTAGAGATGGCCTAGCAGGTCCCTACGAGCAGTACTTC. Its translation is CSARDGLAGPYEQYF.